One sample yielded the 7 T cell receptor beta chains listed below, sequenced in a study of blood T cell repertoires in COVID-19. Only in-frame clones appear in the TCRdb table, and some are missing; sequencing was by immunoSEQ multiplex PCR. Among about 58,000 clones listed, 78% were seen once. Sequenced input: peripheral blood. The receptors derive from a human donor in a cohort sampled during active COVID-19.

This clone was seen just once. The J gene is TRBJ1-2, the V gene TRBV5-4; 9 bases agree with TRBD1. CDR3 length equals 15 residues. Germline trimming cut 4 bases from V and 6 bases from J; bases unmatched to any gene: 10. Per the germline V gene, CDR1 is SGHNT and CDR2 is YYREEE (reference sequence). Here the CDR3 DNA reads TGTGCCAGCAGCCGAGTGACAGGGGGGTATAATGGCTACACCTTC. Translated: CASSRVTGGYNGYTF. Complete variable domain (other parts from reference TRBV5-4 and TRBJ1-2): ETGVTQSPTHLIKTRGQQVTLRCSSQSGHNTVSWYQQALGQGPQFIFQYYREEENGRGNFPPRFSGLQFPNYSSELNVNALELDDSALYLCASSRVTGGYNGYTFGSGTRLTVV.

This clone was picked up one time. The chain has TRBV3-1 (or the pseudogene TRBV3-2) and TRBJ1-3; D call uncertain. Per the germline V gene, CDR1 is LGHDT and CDR2 is YNNKEL (reference sequence). V was shortened by 0 bases and J by 0 bases, with 6 bases between the two germline ends. The CDR3 totals 15 residues. The CDR3 loop reads CASSQDLFSGNTIYF. DNA for the CDR3: TGTGCCAGCAGCCAAGATCTCTTCTCTGGAAACACCATATATTTT.

CDR3 DNA sequence: TGTGCCAGCAGACCCTACGGGGTTAACACTGAAGCTTTCTTT. Residues: CASRPYGVNTEAFF. The chain carries TRBV9 and TRBJ1-1; D remains ambiguous. Trimming shortened V by 5 bases and J by 2 bases, and 13 bases separated the two germline ends. The CDR3 covers 14 residues. Germline-derived CDR1 and CDR2 are SGDLS and YYNGEE.

The chain is built from TRBV2 and TRBJ2-7; D perhaps matches TRBD2 (5 bases). This CDR3 contains 14 residues. Trimming shortened V by 4 bases and J by 0 bases, and 10 bases separated the two germline ends. CDR1 and CDR2 (germline): SNHLY, FYNNEI. CDR3 DNA sequence: TGTGCCAGCAGTGGGGCACGGGGCTCCTACGAGCAGTACTTC. Protein: CASSGARGSYEQYF.

This chain uses TRBV6-4 with TRBJ2-7; 8 nucleotides line up with TRBD2. The CDR3 has 14 amino acids. Germline trimming cut 2 bases from V and 1 base from J; bases unmatched to any gene: 1. Germline CDR1 is MRHNA and CDR2 is SNTAGT. The CDR3 coding sequence is TGTGCCAGCAGTGACCAGCGGGAGTCCTACGAGCAGTACTTC. Residues: CASSDQRESYEQYF.

The CDR3: CASSPPAAGGLSYNEQFF. Written as DNA, the CDR3 is TGTGCCAGCTCACCACCGGCGGCAGGGGGCCTCTCCTACAATGAGCAGTTCTTC. The chain recombines TRBV18 with TRBJ2-1; 8 nucleotides align to TRBD1. CDR3 length: 18 amino acids. The V gene end was trimmed by 0 bases and the J gene end by 0 bases; junction bases not matched to a gene: 7. Germline CDR1 reads KGHSH; CDR2 reads LQKENI.

The chain combines TRBV10-3 with TRBJ1-5; weak D call: TRBD1 (5 bases). The CDR3 has 16 residues. V lost 3 bases to trimming and J lost 2 bases, with 14 bases between them. CDR1 is ENHRY and CDR2 is SYGVKD in the germline V gene. As DNA, the CDR3 is TGTGCCATCAGTGACATCAGGGAAGTGGGCAATCAGCCCCAGCATTTT. Its translation is CAISDIREVGNQPQHF.